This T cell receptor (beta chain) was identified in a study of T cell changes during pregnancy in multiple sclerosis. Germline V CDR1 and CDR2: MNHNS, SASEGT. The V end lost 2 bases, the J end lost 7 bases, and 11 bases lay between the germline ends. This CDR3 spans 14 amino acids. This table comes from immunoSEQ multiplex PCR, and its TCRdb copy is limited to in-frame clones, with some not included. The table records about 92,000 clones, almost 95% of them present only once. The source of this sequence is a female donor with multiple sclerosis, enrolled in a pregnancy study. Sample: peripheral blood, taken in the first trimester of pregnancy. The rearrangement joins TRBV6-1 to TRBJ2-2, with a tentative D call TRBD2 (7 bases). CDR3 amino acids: CASSEREGDGELFF. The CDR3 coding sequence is TGTGCCAGCAGTGAAAGGGAGGGGGACGGGGAGCTGTTTTTT.